These T cell receptor beta chains were read from a single sample in a study of cytomegalovirus exposure and HLA in healthy donors. The repertoire was sequenced with immunoSEQ multiplex PCR; TCRdb's copy has only in-frame clones and lacks some. This sample yields 100,000 to 150,000 clones, of which around nine tenths are seen a single time; 4% to 6.5% belongs to the top ten. The sequenced sample was PBMCs. Receptor source: a woman aged 25-40 years in good health and CMV-seronegative. Each CDR3 is given with its conserved first and last residue. Fields, in order: J gene, V gene, clone size, D gene, CDR3 protein, CDR3 DNA. D genes are given only for firm matches. Clone size is shown for a subset of rows, as once, few, many or a class of expanded clone.

>TRBJ1-1|TRBV27|few|TRBD1
CASSLIGTGEAFF
TGTGCCAGCAGCCTCATCGGGACAGGGGAAGCTTTCTTT
>TRBJ1-2|TRBV10-3|NA|NA
CAISETGLSGYGYTF
TGTGCCATCAGTGAGACCGGACTCAGCGGCTATGGCTACACCTTC
>TRBJ2-1|TRBV9|NA|TRBD2
CASSLTRTSGYNEQFF
TGTGCCAGCAGCCTTACACGGACTAGCGGGTACAATGAGCAGTTCTTC
>TRBJ2-1|TRBV6-6|NA|NA
CASVTGLAYNEQFF
TGTGCCAGTGTTACGGGACTTGCCTACAATGAGCAGTTCTTC
>TRBJ2-1|TRBV27|NA|TRBD1
CASSSDRESYNEQFF
TGTGCCAGCAGTTCCGACAGGGAATCCTACAATGAGCAGTTCTTC
>TRBJ1-3|TRBV4-3|NA|NA
CASSQDVGPSGNTIYF
TGCGCCAGCAGCCAAGATGTGGGGCCCTCTGGAAACACCATATATTTT
>TRBJ1-1|TRBV6-5|NA|TRBD1
CASSYGTGAGTEAFF
TGTGCCAGCAGTTACGGGACAGGGGCGGGCACTGAAGCTTTCTTT
>TRBJ1-2|TRBV5-1|NA|TRBD1
CASSSQGAGGYTF
TGCGCCAGCAGCTCACAGGGGGCGGGTGGCTACACCTTC
>TRBJ1-5|TRBV6-1|NA|NA
CASSEYPSHSNQPQHF
TGTGCCAGCAGTGAATATCCCAGTCATAGCAATCAGCCCCAGCATTTT
>TRBJ1-1|TRBV27|NA|NA
CASSLRPGGRVNTEAFF
TGTGCCAGCAGTTTACGGCCGGGGGGGCGAGTGAACACTGAAGCTTTCTTT
>TRBJ2-4|TRBV10-1|NA|TRBD1
CASSERGWDRVAKNIQYF
TGCGCCAGCAGTGAGAGGGGGTGGGACAGGGTAGCCAAAAACATTCAGTACTTC
>TRBJ1-1|TRBV28|NA|TRBD1
CASSLPFRQGTTEAFF
TGTGCCAGCAGTTTACCCTTCAGACAGGGCACCACTGAAGCTTTCTTT
>TRBJ1-1|TRBV2|NA|NA
CASSEEGIPNTEAFF
TGTGCCAGCAGTGAAGAGGGGATACCGAACACTGAAGCTTTCTTT
>TRBJ2-7|TRBV25-1|few|NA
CASSDGSRRNEQYF
TGTGCCAGCAGTGATGGGTCGCGGAGGAACGAGCAGTACTTC
>TRBJ2-5|TRBV10-3|NA|NA
CAISDSGRETQYF
TGTGCCATCAGTGATAGCGGAAGGGAGACCCAGTACTTC
>TRBJ2-7|TRBV4-3|NA|NA
CASSPQENYEQYF
TGCGCCAGCAGCCCACAGGAGAACTACGAGCAGTACTTC
>TRBJ1-2|TRBV28|NA|TRBD1
CASSSQGRESYTF
TGTGCCAGCAGCTCACAGGGGCGAGAAAGCTACACCTTC
>TRBJ2-1|TRBV5-4|NA|NA
CASSQTGSYNEQFF
TGTGCCAGCAGCCAAACAGGCTCCTACAATGAGCAGTTCTTC
>TRBJ2-7|TRBV7-2|NA|NA
CASSPRVLRISSYEQYF
TGTGCCAGCAGCCCGAGGGTCTTGCGGATAAGCTCCTACGAGCAGTACTTC
>TRBJ2-7|TRBV7-9|NA|TRBD1
CASSLETGYLTYEQYF
TGTGCCAGCAGCTTAGAGACAGGGTACCTTACCTACGAGCAGTACTTC
>TRBJ2-7|TRBV6-5|NA|NA
CASSLARDSSYEQYF
TGTGCCAGCAGTTTAGCCAGGGATAGCTCCTACGAGCAGTACTTC
>TRBJ1-1|TRBV6-5|NA|TRBD1
CASSPAGGWGAFF
TGTGCCAGCAGTCCGGCAGGGGGATGGGGAGCTTTCTTT
>TRBJ2-7|TRBV15|NA|TRBD2
CATSKLAGGRSYEQYF
TGTGCCACCAGCAAGCTAGCGGGAGGCCGTAGTTACGAGCAGTACTTC
>TRBJ2-1|TRBV28|NA|NA
CASSSARPNEQFF
TGTGCCAGCAGTTCTGCTAGGCCGAATGAGCAGTTCTTC
>TRBJ2-3|TRBV7-2|NA|NA
CASSLEAGARSLKPDTQYF
TGTGCCAGCAGCTTAGAGGCGGGGGCCAGGTCCTTGAAGCCAGATACGCAGTATTTT
>TRBJ1-2|TRBV28|few|NA
CASSAFPGKRKGYTF
TGTGCCAGCAGTGCCTTCCCGGGGAAAAGGAAAGGCTACACCTTC
>TRBJ1-3|TRBV7-8|NA|NA
CASSLDTGWGNTIYF
TGTGCCAGCAGCTTAGACACAGGGTGGGGAAACACCATATATTTT
>TRBJ2-7|TRBV6-1|NA|TRBD1
CATDRDRGIYEQYF
TGTGCCACCGACCGGGACAGGGGAATTTACGAGCAGTACTTC
>TRBJ1-1|TRBV7-3|NA|NA
CASSLIANTEAFF
TGTGCCAGCAGCTTAATAGCGAACACTGAAGCTTTCTTT
>TRBJ2-3|TRBV9|NA|TRBD2
CASSVAPLAGGPDTQYF
TGTGCCAGCAGCGTAGCCCCGCTAGCGGGAGGGCCAGATACGCAGTATTTT
>TRBJ2-2|TRBV10-3|NA|TRBD1
CAISEGTGGFTGELFF
TGTGCCATCAGTGAGGGAACAGGGGGATTCACCGGGGAGCTGTTTTTT
>TRBJ1-2|TRBV7-8|NA|NA
CASSLAFGVANYGYTF
TGTGCCAGCAGCTTAGCATTTGGAGTAGCTAACTATGGCTACACCTTC